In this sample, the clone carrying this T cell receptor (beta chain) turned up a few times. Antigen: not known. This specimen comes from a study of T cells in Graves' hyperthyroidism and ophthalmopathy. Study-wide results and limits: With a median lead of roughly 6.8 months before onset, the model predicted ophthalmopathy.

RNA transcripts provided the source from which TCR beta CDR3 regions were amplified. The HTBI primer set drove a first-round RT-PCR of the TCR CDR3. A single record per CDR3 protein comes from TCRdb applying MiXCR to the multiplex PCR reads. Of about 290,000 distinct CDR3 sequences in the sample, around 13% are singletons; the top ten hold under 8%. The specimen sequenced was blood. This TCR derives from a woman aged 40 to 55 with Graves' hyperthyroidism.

The chain's CDR3 is CASSVGTEGANVLTF. CDR3 coding DNA: TGCGCCAGCAGCGTCGGGACCGAGGGGGCCAACGTCCTGACTTTC. V and J are TRBV5-1 and TRBJ2-6, with D perhaps given as TRBD1 or TRBD2 (5 bases each). The CDR3 sequence is 15 residues long. Germline V lookup: CDR1 SGHRS, CDR2 YFSETQ. Between the trimmed V and J ends, which lost 4 bases and 4 bases, there was a span of 12 bases.